The 9 T cell receptor beta chains in this list originate from one sample, sequenced in a study of monozygotic twins with inflammatory bowel disease. TCRdb reprocessed the 5' RACE reads and keeps a single row for each CDR3 protein, giving no DNA. The record lists 150,000 to 200,000 distinct CDR3 sequences, of which the ten most abundant hold under 3.5%. Sequenced material: blood. All receptors derive from a human donor with ulcerative colitis or Crohn's disease, or a healthy co-twin of an affected twin (not recorded which).

The rearrangement joins TRBV29-1 to TRBJ2-7. The CDR3 loop spans 14 amino acids. Germline V lookup: CDR1 SQVTM, CDR2 ANQGSEA. CDR3 loop: CSVIHKAGVYEQYF.

The CDR3 sequence: CASSLARTGGQYF. The J gene is TRBJ2-7, the V gene TRBV7-2; TCRdb names TRBD1, which stays unverified in the absence of DNA. Germline values: CDR1 SGHTA, CDR2 FQGNSA. The CDR3 has 13 amino acids. The full variable domain, completed using reference TRBV7-2 and TRBJ2-7, is GAGVSQSPSNKVTEKGKDVELRCDPISGHTALYWYRQSLGQGLEFLIYFQGNSAPDKSGLPSDRFSAERTGGSVSTLTIQRTQQEDSAVYLCASSLARTGGQYFGPGTRLTVT.

The chain recombines TRBV20-1 with TRBJ2-2; TCRdb gives TRBD1 as the D gene, but with no DNA this cannot be confirmed. The CDR3 is 14 residues long. Germline values: CDR1 DFQATT, CDR2 SNEGSKA (reference sequence). CDR3 sequence reads: CSAMGVYGTGELFF.

V and J are TRBV7-6 and TRBJ2-1; the TCRdb D gene call, TRBD2, has no DNA to confirm it. The CDR3 is made up of 20 amino acids. Per the germline V gene, CDR1 is SGHVS and CDR2 is FNYEAQ. The chain's CDR3 is CASSLNSGLAGGVQSWEQFF.

This chain's CDR3 is CASSQGSINIQYF. The chain has TRBV4-1 and TRBJ2-4. The CDR3 has 13 residues. The germline V gene encodes CDR1 MGHRA and CDR2 YSYEKL.

The V call is TRBV4-1, the J call TRBJ1-1; without DNA, the TCRdb call of TRBD1 cannot be checked. This CDR3 comprises 16 residues. Germline V lookup: CDR1 MGHRA, CDR2 YSYEKL. The CDR3 region is CASSQDTGRGRTEAFF.

The chain links TRBV6-1 to TRBJ1-1; without DNA, the TCRdb call of TRBD1 cannot be checked. The CDR3 is 15 residues long. Germline CDR1 MNHNS, CDR2 SASEGT. This chain's CDR3 is CASSEQGGSSTEAFF.

The genes are TRBV20-1 and TRBJ2-7; TCRdb's D gene call, TRBD2, goes unchecked for lack of DNA. This CDR3 comprises 15 residues. Germline assignment: CDR1 DFQATT and CDR2 SNEGSKA (reference sequence). The CDR3 sequence is CSALAGGQNSYEQYF.

The chain combines TRBV6-5 with TRBJ2-2; the TRBD1 assignment by TCRdb is unverifiable without DNA. This CDR3 spans 13 amino acids. Germline loops: CDR1 MNHEY, CDR2 SVGAGI. This CDR3 is CASRLPGAGELFF.